This T cell receptor beta chain was captured by sequencing in a study of post-analysis software for immune sequencing data (dated by TCRdb to between 2014 and 2016). Turning to the overall study: The recorded disease courses included relapsing-remitting, secondary progressive and progressive-relapsing multiple sclerosis, and some patients had no subtype annotation. Patient repertoires were compared against about a dozen previously published healthy control repertoires from donors aged 6 to 25 years. A subset of samples was prepared in parallel using single-end sample barcoding, then pooled and co-amplified after Illumina adapter ligation.

To demonstrate the VDJtools post-analysis software, TCR beta repertoires were profiled from the peripheral blood of 13 young patients with multiple sclerosis. Multiple sclerosis patients were children and adolescents aged roughly 6 to 16 years. The paper's findings and limits, for the study overall: Direct clustering with F measure revealed strong co-clustering of samples prepared in the same batch, which led to a batch-effect correction. Significantly higher frequencies in patients than in controls were found for five or six TRBV segments, including TRBV5-6, TRBV5-1 and TRBV20-1. Normalized Chao1 diversity was significantly lower in multiple sclerosis patients than controls, suggesting substantial peripheral T-cell clonal expansion. The multiple sclerosis patient group was slightly younger than the control group.

Preparation of the library involved PCR. Sequencing relied on an Illumina HiSeq 2500. To reduce PCR and sequencing biases, unique molecular identifiers were built into the TCR beta cDNA libraries. Some 500,000 cDNA molecules were obtained per 1 to 10 million input T cells, so each molecule approximated one T cell. The patient libraries were prepared and sequenced using the same protocol as the earlier healthy control dataset. Samples belonging to the same batch were prepared together, multiplexed and sequenced on a shared HiSeq lane. As for how the authors treated the data: Raw barcoded reads were processed with MIGEC, discarding single-read molecular identifier groups before consensus assembly and CDR3 extraction. Clonotype tables were post-analysed with VDJtools, and diversity was normalized by down-sampling all datasets to the smallest sample size. Repertoire overlap clustering matched CDR3 amino acid but not nucleotide sequences to correct batch-related cross-sample contamination. TCRdb reworked the public reads: Q25 trimming with fastp, MiXCR clone assembly, productive beta chains retained. Each entry is one CDR3 protein sequence, shown with its most common DNA and genes. TCRdb's processing, not the authors', yielded these V and J calls. The sample profile shows roughly 180,000 distinct CDR3 sequences; about 30% of them were found once. Jointly, the top ten make up approximately 1.4% of the sample.

Compared with germline, V lacks 3 bases and J lacks 5 bases; bases without a gene match: 6. There are 14 amino acids in the CDR3, from cysteine to phenylalanine inclusive. Just CDR3 DNA is preserved here, 42 bases in frame from base 1. Taken from the germline V gene, the CDR1 and CDR2 loops are SGHDT and YYEEEE. In its sample, this clonotype was seen a few times. The specificity of this receptor is unknown. No base quality values were provided; no much bigger clone lies one nucleotide off. The sample comprised blood. The sequence links TRBV5-6 to TRBJ1-1, with 8 bases aligning to TRBD1. The sequence was collected from a girl aged 10 to 17 with multiple sclerosis. The CDR3: CASSWTTGVTEAFF. The base sequence is TGTGCCAGCAGCTGGACGACAGGGGTGACTGAAGCTTTCTTT.